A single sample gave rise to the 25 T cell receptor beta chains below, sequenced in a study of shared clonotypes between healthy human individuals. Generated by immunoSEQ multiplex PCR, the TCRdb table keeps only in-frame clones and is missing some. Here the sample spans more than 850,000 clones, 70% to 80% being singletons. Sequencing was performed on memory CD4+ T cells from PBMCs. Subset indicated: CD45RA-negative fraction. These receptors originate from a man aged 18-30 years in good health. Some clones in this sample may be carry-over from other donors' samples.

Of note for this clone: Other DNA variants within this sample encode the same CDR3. The CDR3 DNA reads TGCGCCAGCAGTGAGACAGGGAACACCGGGGAGCTGTTTTTT. It specifies CASSETGNTGELFF. This chain connects TRBV5-1 to TRBJ2-2; a weak D match, TRBD1 (6 bases). This CDR3 is 14 amino acids long. V was trimmed by 5 bases and J by 1 base, leaving 9 bases between them. Germline V gives CDR1 SGHRS, CDR2 YFSETQ. Using reference TRBV5-1 and TRBJ2-2 for the parts outside the CDR3, the full variable domain is KAGVTQTPRYLIKTRGQQVTLSCSPISGHRSVSWYQQTPGQGLQFLFEYFSETQRNKGNFPGRFSGRQFSNSRSEMNVSTLELGDSALYLCASSETGNTGELFFGEGSRLTVL.

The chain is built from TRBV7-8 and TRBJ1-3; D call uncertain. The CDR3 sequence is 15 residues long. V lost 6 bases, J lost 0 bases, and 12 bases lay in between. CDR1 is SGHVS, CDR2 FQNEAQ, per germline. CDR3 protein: CASSPTASSGNTIYF. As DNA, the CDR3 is TGTGCCAGCAGTCCAACAGCGAGCTCTGGAAACACCATATATTTT. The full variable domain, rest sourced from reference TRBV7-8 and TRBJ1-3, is GAGVSQSPRYKVAKRGQDVALRCDPISGHVSLFWYQQALGQGPEFLTYFQNEAQLDKSGLPSDRFFAERPEGSVSTLKIQRTQQEDSAVYLCASSPTASSGNTIYFGEGSWLTVV.

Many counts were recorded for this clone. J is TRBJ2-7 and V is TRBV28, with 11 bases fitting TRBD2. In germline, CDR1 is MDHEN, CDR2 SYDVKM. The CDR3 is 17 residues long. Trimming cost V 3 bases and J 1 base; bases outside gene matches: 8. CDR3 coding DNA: TGTGCCAGCAGTTTTCGACTAGCGGGAAGAGGATCCTACGAGCAGTACTTC. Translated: CASSFRLAGRGSYEQYF.

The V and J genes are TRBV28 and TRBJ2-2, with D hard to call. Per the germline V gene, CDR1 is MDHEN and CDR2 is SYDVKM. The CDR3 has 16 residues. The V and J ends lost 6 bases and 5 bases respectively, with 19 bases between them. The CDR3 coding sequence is TGTGCCAGCAGCCCTAGGGCCCGCCTCCGAACCGGGGAGCTGTTTTTT. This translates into CASSPRARLRTGELFF.

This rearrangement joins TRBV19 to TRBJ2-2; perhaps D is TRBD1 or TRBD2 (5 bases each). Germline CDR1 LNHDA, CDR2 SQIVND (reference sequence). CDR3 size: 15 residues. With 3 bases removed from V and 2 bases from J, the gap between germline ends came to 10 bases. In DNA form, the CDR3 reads TGTGCCAGTAGTATCGGGGCCAGAAACACCGGGGAGCTGTTTTTT. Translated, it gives CASSIGARNTGELFF.

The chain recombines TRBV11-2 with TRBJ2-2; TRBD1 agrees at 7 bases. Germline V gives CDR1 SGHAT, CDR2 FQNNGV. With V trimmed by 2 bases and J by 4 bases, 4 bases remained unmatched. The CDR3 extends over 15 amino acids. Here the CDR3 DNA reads TGTGCCAGCAGCTTACGGGACAGATCCACCGGGGAGCTGTTTTTT. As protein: CASSLRDRSTGELFF.

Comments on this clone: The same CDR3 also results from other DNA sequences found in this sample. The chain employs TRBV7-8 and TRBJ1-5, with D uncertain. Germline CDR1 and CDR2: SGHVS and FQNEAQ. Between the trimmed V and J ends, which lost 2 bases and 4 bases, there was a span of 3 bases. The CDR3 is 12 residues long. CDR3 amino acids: CASSLTNQPQHF. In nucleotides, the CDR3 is TGTGCCAGCAGCTTAACTAATCAGCCCCAGCATTTT.

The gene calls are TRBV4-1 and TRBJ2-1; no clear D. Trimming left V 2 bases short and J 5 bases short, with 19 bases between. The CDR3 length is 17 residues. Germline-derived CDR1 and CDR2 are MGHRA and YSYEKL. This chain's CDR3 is CASSQRPALPGHNEQFF. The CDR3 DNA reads TGCGCCAGCAGCCAAAGGCCGGCCCTACCAGGCCACAATGAGCAGTTCTTC.

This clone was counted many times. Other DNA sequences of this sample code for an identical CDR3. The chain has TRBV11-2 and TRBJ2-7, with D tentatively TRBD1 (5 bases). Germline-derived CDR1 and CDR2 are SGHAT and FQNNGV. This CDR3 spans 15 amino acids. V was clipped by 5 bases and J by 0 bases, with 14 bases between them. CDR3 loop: CASSPLTVSSYEQYF. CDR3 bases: TGTGCCAGCAGCCCCCTGACAGTGAGCTCCTACGAGCAGTACTTC. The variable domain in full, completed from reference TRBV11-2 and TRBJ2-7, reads EAGVAQSPRYKIIEKRQSVAFWCNPISGHATLYWYQQILGQGPKLLIQFQNNGVVDDSQLPKDRFSAERLKGVDSTLKIQPAKLEDSAVYLCASSPLTVSSYEQYFGPGTRLTVT.

The CDR3 here is CTSSQGFTGTKSYGYTF. The CDR3 coding sequence is TGCACCAGCAGCCAAGGCTTCACAGGAACTAAAAGCTATGGCTACACCTTC. The V gene is TRBV1, the J gene TRBJ1-2; the D call TRBD1 from the table was never checked on the DNA. TRBV1 represents a pseudogene. The CDR3 is made up of 17 amino acids.

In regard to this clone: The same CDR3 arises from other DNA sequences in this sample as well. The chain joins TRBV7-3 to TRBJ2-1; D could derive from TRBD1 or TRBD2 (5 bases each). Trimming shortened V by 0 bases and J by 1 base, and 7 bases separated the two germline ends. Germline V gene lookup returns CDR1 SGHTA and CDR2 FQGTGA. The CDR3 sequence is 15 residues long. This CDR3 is CASSLTGDSYNEQFF. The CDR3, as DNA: TGTGCCAGCAGCTTAACGGGGGATTCCTACAATGAGCAGTTCTTC.

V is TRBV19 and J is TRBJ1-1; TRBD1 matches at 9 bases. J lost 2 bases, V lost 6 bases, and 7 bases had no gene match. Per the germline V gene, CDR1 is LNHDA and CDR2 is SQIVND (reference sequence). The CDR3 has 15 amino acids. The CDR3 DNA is TGTGCCAGTAGCCGACAGGGGGGAGTAAACACTGAAGCTTTCTTT. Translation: CASSRQGGVNTEAFF.

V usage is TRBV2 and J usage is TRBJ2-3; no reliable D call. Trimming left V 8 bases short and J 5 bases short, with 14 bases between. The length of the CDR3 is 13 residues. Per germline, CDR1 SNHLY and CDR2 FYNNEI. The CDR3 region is CASPHGSGDTQYF. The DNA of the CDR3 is TGTGCCAGCCCACACGGGTCCGGAGATACGCAGTATTTT. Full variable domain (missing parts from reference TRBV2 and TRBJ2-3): EPEVTQTPSHQVTQMGQEVILRCVPISNHLYFYWYRQILGQKVEFLVSFYNNEISEKSEIFDDQFSVERPDGSNFTLKIRSTKLEDSAMYFCASPHGSGDTQYFGPGTRLTVL.

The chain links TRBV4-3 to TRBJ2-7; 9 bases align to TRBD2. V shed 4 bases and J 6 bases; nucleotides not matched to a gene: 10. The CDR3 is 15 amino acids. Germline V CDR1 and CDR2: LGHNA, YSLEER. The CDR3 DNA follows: TGCGCCAGCAGCCGGATCCCGGGACTAGCCCGCGAGCAGTACTTC. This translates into CASSRIPGLAREQYF.

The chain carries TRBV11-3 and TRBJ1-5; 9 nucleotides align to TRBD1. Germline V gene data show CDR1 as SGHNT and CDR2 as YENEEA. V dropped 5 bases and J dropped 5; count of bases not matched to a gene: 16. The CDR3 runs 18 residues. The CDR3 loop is CASSGPPPGQGWHQPQHF. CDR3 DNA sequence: TGTGCCAGCAGCGGTCCCCCCCCGGGACAGGGCTGGCATCAGCCCCAGCATTTT. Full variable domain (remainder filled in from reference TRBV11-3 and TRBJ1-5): EAGVVQSPRYKIIEKKQPVAFWCNPISGHNTLYWYLQNLGQGPELLIRYENEEAVDDSQLPKDRFSAERLKGVDSTLKIQPAELGDSAVYLCASSGPPPGQGWHQPQHFGDGTRLSIL.

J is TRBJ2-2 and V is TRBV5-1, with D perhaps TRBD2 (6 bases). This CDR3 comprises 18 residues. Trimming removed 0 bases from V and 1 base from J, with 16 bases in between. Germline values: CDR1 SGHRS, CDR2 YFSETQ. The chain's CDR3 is CASSLVSAGGVNTGELFF. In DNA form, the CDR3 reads TGCGCCAGCAGCTTGGTGTCTGCAGGCGGGGTGAACACCGGGGAGCTGTTTTTT.

The CDR3 DNA is TGTGCCAGCAGCTTGAGATACAGCCAAACAACTAATGAAAAACTGTTTTTT. Translation gives CASSLRYSQTTNEKLFF. The rearrangement links TRBV5-5 to TRBJ1-4; D is unclear. The V end was cut by 1 base, the J end by 0 bases, with 13 bases between. The V gene's germline CDR1 is SGHKS and CDR2 YYEKEE (reference sequence). The CDR3 runs to 17 residues.

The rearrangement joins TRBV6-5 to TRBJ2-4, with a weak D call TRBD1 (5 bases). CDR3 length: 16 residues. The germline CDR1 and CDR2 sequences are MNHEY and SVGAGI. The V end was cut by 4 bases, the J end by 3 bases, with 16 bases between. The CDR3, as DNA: TGTGCCAGCAGTTCCGGCCAGGGTGTAGGCAAAAACATTCAGTACTTC. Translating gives CASSSGQGVGKNIQYF.

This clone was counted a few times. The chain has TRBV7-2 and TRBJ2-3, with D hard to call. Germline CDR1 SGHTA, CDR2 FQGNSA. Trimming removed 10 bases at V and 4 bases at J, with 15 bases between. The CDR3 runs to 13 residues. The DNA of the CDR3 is TGTGCCACCCGCCGTCCCCAGGCAGATACGCAGTATTTT. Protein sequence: CATRRPQADTQYF.

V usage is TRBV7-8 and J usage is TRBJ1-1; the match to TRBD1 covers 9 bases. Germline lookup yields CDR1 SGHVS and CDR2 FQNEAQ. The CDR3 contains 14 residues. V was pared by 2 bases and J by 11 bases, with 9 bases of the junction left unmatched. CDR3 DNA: TGTGCCAGCAGCTTACGGGACAGGGATTGGAAGGCTTTCTTT. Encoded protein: CASSLRDRDWKAFF.

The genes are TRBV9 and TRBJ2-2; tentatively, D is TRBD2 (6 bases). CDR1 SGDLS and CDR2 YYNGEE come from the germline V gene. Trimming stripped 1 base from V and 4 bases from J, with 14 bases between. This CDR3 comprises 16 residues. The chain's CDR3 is CASSVKGGTPTGELFF. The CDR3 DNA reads TGTGCCAGCAGCGTAAAAGGCGGGACTCCCACCGGGGAGCTGTTTTTT.

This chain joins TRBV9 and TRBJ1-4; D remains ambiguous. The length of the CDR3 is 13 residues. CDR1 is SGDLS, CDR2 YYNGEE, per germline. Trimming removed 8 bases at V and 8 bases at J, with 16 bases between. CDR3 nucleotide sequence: TGTGCCAGTTCCGGGCCCGGTTGGGAAAAACTGTTTTTT. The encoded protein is CASSGPGWEKLFF. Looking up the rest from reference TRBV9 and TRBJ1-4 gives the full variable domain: DSGVTQTPKHLITATGQRVTLRCSPRSGDLSVYWYQQSLDQGLQFLIQYYNGEERAKGNILERFSAQQFPDLHSELNLSSLELGDSALYFCASSGPGWEKLFFGSGTQLSVL.

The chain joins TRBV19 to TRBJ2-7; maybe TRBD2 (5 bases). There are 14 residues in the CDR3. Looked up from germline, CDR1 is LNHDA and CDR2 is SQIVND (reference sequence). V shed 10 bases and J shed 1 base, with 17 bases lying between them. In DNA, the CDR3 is TGTGCCACCCGAGAGGGCGGCCGGTCCTACGAGCAGTACTTC. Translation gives CATREGGRSYEQYF. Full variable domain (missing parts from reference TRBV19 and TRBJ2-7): DGGITQSPKYLFRKEGQNVTLSCEQNLNHDAMYWYRQDPGQGLRLIYYSQIVNDFQKGDIAEGYSVSREKKESFPLTVTSAQKNPTAFYLCATREGGRSYEQYFGPGTRLTVT.

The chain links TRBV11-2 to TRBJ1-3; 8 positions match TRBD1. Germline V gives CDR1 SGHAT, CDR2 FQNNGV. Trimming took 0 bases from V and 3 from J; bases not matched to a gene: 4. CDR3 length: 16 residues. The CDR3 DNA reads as TGTGCCAGCAGCTTAGACCGACAGGGGAGTGGAAACACCATATATTTT. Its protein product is CASSLDRQGSGNTIYF.

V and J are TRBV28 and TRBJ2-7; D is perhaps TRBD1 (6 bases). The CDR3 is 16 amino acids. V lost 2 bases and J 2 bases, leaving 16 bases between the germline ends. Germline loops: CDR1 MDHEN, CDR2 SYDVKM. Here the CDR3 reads CASSLGWGQTAYEQYF. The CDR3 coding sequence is TGTGCCAGCAGTTTAGGGTGGGGGCAAACCGCCTACGAGCAGTACTTC.